What follows are 10 T cell receptor beta chains derived from one specimen sequenced in a study of CXCR3-negative and CXCR3-positive naive CD8 T cells. UMI labels and 5' RACE were used to prepare the TRB cDNA libraries. TCRdb derives one entry per CDR3 protein from the 5' RACE reads, leaving out DNA. In all, the sample yields about 150,000 distinct CDR3 sequences. General observations from the study: The study found more hydrophobic TRB CDR3s in CXCR3-positive naive cells than in CXCR3-negative naive cells.

The antigens of these receptors remain unknown. The source material was naive CXCR3+ CD8+ T cells from blood. Regarding subset: CD45RO-CCR7+CD27+CD95- naive CD8+ T cells expressing CXCR3 (TNR3+). The receptors here all came from a human donor in good health. Some clones in this sample may be carry-over from other donors' samples.

The chain couples TRBV14 to TRBJ2-1; TCRdb selects TRBD1, and the lack of DNA leaves this call unchecked. CDR3 length equals 16 residues. CDR1 and CDR2 (germline): SGHDN, FVKESK. The chain's CDR3 is CASSQEWQGTYNEQFF.

The chain is built from TRBV28 and TRBJ2-1; TCRdb returns TRBD1, unconfirmable since there is no DNA. Germline V lookup: CDR1 MDHEN, CDR2 SYDVKM. The CDR3 length is 15 residues. This CDR3 reads CASSFPQRSYNEQFF.

The CDR3 sequence: CASSFLLAGGYNEQFF. This chain links TRBV27 with TRBJ2-1; TCRdb picks TRBD2, but there is no DNA to check that call. CDR3 length equals 16 residues. In germline, CDR1 is MNHEY, CDR2 SMNVEV (reference sequence).

The rearrangement uses TRBV7-9 and TRBJ2-1; TCRdb calls TRBD1, which cannot be checked without DNA. This CDR3 region has 14 residues. The germline gives CDR1 SEHNR, CDR2 FQNEAQ (reference sequence). CDR3 region: CASSKGQGPNEQFF.

The chain combines TRBV5-6 with TRBJ1-1. Germline CDR1 reads SGHDT; CDR2 reads YYEEEE. The CDR3 runs 15 residues. Here the CDR3 reads CASRTWFFSNTEAFF.

V is TRBV2 and J is TRBJ2-7. Germline loops: CDR1 SNHLY, CDR2 FYNNEI. The CDR3 totals 13 residues. The CDR3 is CASSWGITYEQYF.

J is TRBJ1-1 and V is TRBV7-9; TCRdb lists TRBD1, though no DNA is available to test this call. Germline CDR1 reads SEHNR; CDR2 reads FQNEAQ (reference sequence). The CDR3 spans 13 residues. The CDR3 here is CASSATGNTEAFF.

The CDR3 spells CASREGGNEQFF. The chain carries TRBV19 and TRBJ2-1. The germline CDR1 and CDR2 sequences are LNHDA and SQIVND (reference sequence). This CDR3 comprises 12 residues.

V gene TRBV12-3 or TRBV12-4 combines with J gene TRBJ1-4. The length of the CDR3 is 15 residues. CDR3 region: CASSLDLGIVEKLFF.

The rearrangement links TRBV23-1 to TRBJ2-6; TCRdb lists TRBD1, though no DNA is available to test this call. TRBV23-1 is recorded as an ORF, its role being uncertain. The CDR3 is made up of 18 amino acids. CDR3 protein: CASSQSGQGAILANVLTF.